This is a list of T cell receptor beta chains from one sample in a study of blood T cell repertoires in COVID-19. Clones were sequenced by immunoSEQ multiplex PCR, and TCRdb holds only the in-frame ones, with some missing. The table includes under 200,000 clones, 83% detected once. The sequenced sample was PBMCs or T cells enriched from blood (not recorded which). These receptor sequences come from a woman aged 45-60 years in a cohort exposed to, infected with or recovered from COVID-19 (not recorded which). Each CDR3 is given with its conserved first and last residue. The D gene is left open where the match is weak. Only part of the rows carry a size: once, few, many, or a class if the clone is expanded.

clone_size: -; d_call: -; cdr3_length: 17; j_call: TRBJ1-5; v_call: TRBV6-1; cdr3_nt: TGTGCCAGCAGTGAAGTAGCGGGGGTGAGCGTCCATCAGCCCCAGCATTTT; cdr3_aa: CASSEVAGVSVHQPQHF
clone_size: -; d_call: TRBD1; cdr3_length: 15; j_call: TRBJ1-6; v_call: TRBV3-1/TRBV3-2; cdr3_nt: TGTGCCAGCGGTAACTGGGACAGGGGGAATTCACCCCTCCACTTT; cdr3_aa: CASGNWDRGNSPLHF
clone_size: -; d_call: -; cdr3_length: 13; j_call: TRBJ2-7; v_call: TRBV30; cdr3_nt: TGTGCCTGGAGTAGGAGGAGCTCCTACGAGCAGTACTTC; cdr3_aa: CAWSRRSSYEQYF
clone_size: -; d_call: -; cdr3_length: 15; j_call: TRBJ1-3; v_call: TRBV7-6; cdr3_nt: TGTGCCAGCAGCCGTGACAGCCCCTCTGGAAACACCATATATTTT; cdr3_aa: CASSRDSPSGNTIYF
clone_size: -; d_call: TRBD1; cdr3_length: 19; j_call: TRBJ1-2; v_call: TRBV5-5; cdr3_nt: TGTGCCAGCAGCTTGAGGTTTGTCCCACAGGGGATGGATAACTATGGCTACACCTTC; cdr3_aa: CASSLRFVPQGMDNYGYTF
clone_size: -; d_call: -; cdr3_length: 16; j_call: TRBJ2-2; v_call: TRBV19; cdr3_nt: TGTGCCAGTAGTATAGGTGGAGGGGAGAAGATCGGGGAGCTGTTTTTT; cdr3_aa: CASSIGGGEKIGELFF
clone_size: -; d_call: TRBD1; cdr3_length: 16; j_call: TRBJ1-5; v_call: TRBV4-1; cdr3_nt: TGCGCCAGCAGCCAAGATCAGGGGGCTGATTATCAGCCCCAGCATTTT; cdr3_aa: CASSQDQGADYQPQHF
clone_size: -; d_call: -; cdr3_length: 15; j_call: TRBJ2-7; v_call: TRBV7-9; cdr3_nt: TGTGCCAGGCCTTCGACAGGGGAGGGACCCTACGAGCAGTACTTC; cdr3_aa: CARPSTGEGPYEQYF
clone_size: once; d_call: TRBD2; cdr3_length: 15; j_call: TRBJ2-1; v_call: TRBV7-3; cdr3_nt: TGTGCCAGCAGCTCTCAGCGGGGGTCGTACAATGAGCAGTTCTTC; cdr3_aa: CASSSQRGSYNEQFF
clone_size: few; d_call: TRBD1; cdr3_length: 19; j_call: TRBJ2-6; v_call: TRBV28; cdr3_nt: TGTGCCAGCAGTTTAGGTTCTGACAGGGCCAACTCTGGGGCCAACGTCCTGACTTTC; cdr3_aa: CASSLGSDRANSGANVLTF
clone_size: -; d_call: -; cdr3_length: 12; j_call: TRBJ2-5; v_call: TRBV13; cdr3_nt: TGTGCCAGCAGCTTACTTCGAGAGACCCAGTACTTC; cdr3_aa: CASSLLRETQYF
clone_size: once; d_call: TRBD1; cdr3_length: 15; j_call: TRBJ2-2; v_call: TRBV2; cdr3_nt: TGTGCCAGCAGGCTAGGGACAGGGGCGATCGGGGAGCTGTTTTTT; cdr3_aa: CASRLGTGAIGELFF
clone_size: once; d_call: -; cdr3_length: 15; j_call: TRBJ2-7; v_call: TRBV4-2; cdr3_nt: TGTGCCAGCAGCCAAGCAGGGGCTGGGGCCTACGAGCAGTACTTC; cdr3_aa: CASSQAGAGAYEQYF
clone_size: -; d_call: TRBD2; cdr3_length: 17; j_call: TRBJ2-3; v_call: TRBV5-4; cdr3_nt: TGTGCCAGCAGCTTATATGGGACTAGCGGGAGGGCCCCAACGCAGTATTTT; cdr3_aa: CASSLYGTSGRAPTQYF
clone_size: -; d_call: -; cdr3_length: 12; j_call: TRBJ1-4; v_call: TRBV19; cdr3_nt: TGTGCCAGTAGCCCGAGCCGTGAAAAACTGTTTTTT; cdr3_aa: CASSPSREKLFF
clone_size: -; d_call: TRBD1; cdr3_length: 15; j_call: TRBJ1-2; v_call: TRBV5-1; cdr3_nt: TGCGCCAGCAGCCCGCGGACAGGTGCCTTCTATGGCTACACCTTC; cdr3_aa: CASSPRTGAFYGYTF
clone_size: -; d_call: -; cdr3_length: 15; j_call: TRBJ2-5; v_call: TRBV7-2; cdr3_nt: TGTGCCAGCAGCTTCTCCGGGAACAGCCAAGAGACCCAGTACTTC; cdr3_aa: CASSFSGNSQETQYF
clone_size: -; d_call: -; cdr3_length: 13; j_call: TRBJ2-7; v_call: TRBV19; cdr3_nt: TGTGCCAGTCGGGACACCGTCTCCTACGAGCAGTACTTC; cdr3_aa: CASRDTVSYEQYF
clone_size: once; d_call: -; cdr3_length: 11; j_call: TRBJ2-7; v_call: TRBV20-1; cdr3_nt: TGCAGTGCTAGAGATCTCGACGAGCAGTACTTC; cdr3_aa: CSARDLDEQYF
clone_size: -; d_call: -; cdr3_length: 14; j_call: TRBJ2-5; v_call: TRBV11-2; cdr3_nt: TGTGCCAGCAGCTTAGATGGGGCAGGGGAGACCCAGTACTTC; cdr3_aa: CASSLDGAGETQYF
clone_size: few; d_call: -; cdr3_length: 13; j_call: TRBJ1-1; v_call: TRBV7-3; cdr3_nt: TGTGCCAGCAGCTTGGGCAGGGCGGCTGAAGCTTTCTTT; cdr3_aa: CASSLGRAAEAFF
clone_size: few; d_call: TRBD1; cdr3_length: 16; j_call: TRBJ2-7; v_call: TRBV6-1; cdr3_nt: TGTGCCAGCAGTGAAGTAGTGTACGGGACAGGGGTCGAGCAGTACTTC; cdr3_aa: CASSEVVYGTGVEQYF
clone_size: few; d_call: TRBD1; cdr3_length: 14; j_call: TRBJ1-1; v_call: TRBV6-1; cdr3_nt: TGTGCCAGCAGTGACAGGGGGAGGAACACTGAAGCTTTCTTT; cdr3_aa: CASSDRGRNTEAFF
clone_size: -; d_call: -; cdr3_length: 15; j_call: TRBJ1-5; v_call: TRBV15; cdr3_nt: TGTGCCACCAGCATTGGGCAGGGTACTATCAAGCCCCAGCATTTT; cdr3_aa: CATSIGQGTIKPQHF
clone_size: once; d_call: TRBD1; cdr3_length: 16; j_call: TRBJ2-1; v_call: TRBV24-1; cdr3_nt: TGTGCCACCAGTGATTTGCCGGGACAGGACTACAATGAGCAGTTCTTC; cdr3_aa: CATSDLPGQDYNEQFF
clone_size: -; d_call: -; cdr3_length: 17; j_call: TRBJ2-7; v_call: TRBV28; cdr3_nt: TGTGCCAGCAGTTTATTCTTGGGTGGTAGGAGTACCTACGAGCAGTACTTC; cdr3_aa: CASSLFLGGRSTYEQYF
clone_size: -; d_call: TRBD1; cdr3_length: 14; j_call: TRBJ1-5; v_call: TRBV24-1; cdr3_nt: TGTGCCACCAGTGAAGGGGGCACAGAACAGCCCCAGCATTTT; cdr3_aa: CATSEGGTEQPQHF
clone_size: -; d_call: TRBD1; cdr3_length: 15; j_call: TRBJ2-5; v_call: TRBV6-2/TRBV6-3; cdr3_nt: TGTGCCAGCAGTAGACAGGGGCTACAGTGGGAGACCCAGTACTTC; cdr3_aa: CASSRQGLQWETQYF
clone_size: -; d_call: TRBD2; cdr3_length: 18; j_call: TRBJ2-1; v_call: TRBV18; cdr3_nt: TGTGCCAGCTCACCTAAATCCCCGACTAGCGGGGGGGTCGATGAGCAGTTCTTC; cdr3_aa: CASSPKSPTSGGVDEQFF
clone_size: once; d_call: TRBD2; cdr3_length: 15; j_call: TRBJ2-5; v_call: TRBV4-1; cdr3_nt: TGCGCCAGCAGCCCCCCGGGACTAGCGGGTGAGACCCAGTACTTC; cdr3_aa: CASSPPGLAGETQYF
clone_size: -; d_call: -; cdr3_length: 15; j_call: TRBJ1-1; v_call: TRBV7-9; cdr3_nt: TGTGCCAGCAGCTTCGCGGGTTCTGGAAAGACTGAAGCTTTCTTT; cdr3_aa: CASSFAGSGKTEAFF
clone_size: -; d_call: -; cdr3_length: 14; j_call: TRBJ1-2; v_call: TRBV29-1; cdr3_nt: TGCAGCGCCGGGTCGGCAGAAGTCAACTATGGCTACACCTTC; cdr3_aa: CSAGSAEVNYGYTF
clone_size: -; d_call: -; cdr3_length: 12; j_call: TRBJ2-7; v_call: TRBV5-8; cdr3_nt: TGTGCCAGCAGCCCCTATGCCCTCGAGCAGTACTTC; cdr3_aa: CASSPYALEQYF
clone_size: few; d_call: TRBD1; cdr3_length: 15; j_call: TRBJ1-6; v_call: TRBV28; cdr3_nt: TGTGCCAGCAGTTTGTGGACAGGGTTAACTTCACCCCTCCACTTT; cdr3_aa: CASSLWTGLTSPLHF
clone_size: -; d_call: -; cdr3_length: 15; j_call: TRBJ1-2; v_call: TRBV19; cdr3_nt: TGTGCCAGTAGGAATTCAGGGGAAAGGGGCTATGGCTACACCTTC; cdr3_aa: CASRNSGERGYGYTF
clone_size: -; d_call: TRBD1; cdr3_length: 14; j_call: TRBJ2-2; v_call: TRBV19; cdr3_nt: TGTGCCACCGAGGACAGGGTGAGATCCGGGGAGCTGTTTTTT; cdr3_aa: CATEDRVRSGELFF
clone_size: -; d_call: -; cdr3_length: 12; j_call: TRBJ1-2; v_call: TRBV5-1; cdr3_nt: TGCGCCAGCAGCTTAAGGGGTAATGGCTACACCTTC; cdr3_aa: CASSLRGNGYTF
clone_size: -; d_call: -; cdr3_length: 13; j_call: TRBJ1-4; v_call: TRBV6-5; cdr3_nt: TGTGCCAGCAGTTTTGGGCAGGGTGAAAAACTGTTTTTT; cdr3_aa: CASSFGQGEKLFF
clone_size: -; d_call: -; cdr3_length: 17; j_call: TRBJ1-6; v_call: TRBV7-2; cdr3_nt: TGTGCCAGCAGCCATGGGAGGACCACAAACTTTAATTCACCCCTCCACTTT; cdr3_aa: CASSHGRTTNFNSPLHF
clone_size: once; d_call: TRBD1; cdr3_length: 19; j_call: TRBJ1-5; v_call: TRBV5-5; cdr3_nt: TGTGCCAGCAGCTTGACGGGACAGGGGGGCGCCCTGGGCAATCAGCCCCAGCATTTT; cdr3_aa: CASSLTGQGGALGNQPQHF
clone_size: -; d_call: -; cdr3_length: 13; j_call: TRBJ2-3; v_call: TRBV4-1; cdr3_nt: TGCGCCAGCAGCCACCCGACTAGTTATACGCAGTATTTT; cdr3_aa: CASSHPTSYTQYF
clone_size: once; d_call: TRBD2; cdr3_length: 16; j_call: TRBJ2-7; v_call: TRBV18; cdr3_nt: TGTGCCAGCTCACCACTACCACTGGCGCGGGGAGGGGAGCAGTACTTC; cdr3_aa: CASSPLPLARGGEQYF
clone_size: -; d_call: TRBD1; cdr3_length: 16; j_call: TRBJ1-4; v_call: TRBV10-3; cdr3_nt: TGTGCCATCAGTGAGTCGACAGGGGCCGGTAGCGAAAAACTGTTTTTT; cdr3_aa: CAISESTGAGSEKLFF
clone_size: -; d_call: -; cdr3_length: 14; j_call: TRBJ2-3; v_call: TRBV11-1; cdr3_nt: TGTGCCAGCAGCCCGGTGATAGTCACAGATACGCAGTATTTT; cdr3_aa: CASSPVIVTDTQYF
clone_size: -; d_call: TRBD2; cdr3_length: 13; j_call: TRBJ2-7; v_call: TRBV29-1; cdr3_nt: TGCAGCGTTGGTAGCGGGAGGTCTCGTGAGCAGTACTTC; cdr3_aa: CSVGSGRSREQYF
clone_size: -; d_call: -; cdr3_length: 14; j_call: TRBJ2-7; v_call: TRBV3-1/TRBV3-2; cdr3_nt: TGTGCCAGCAGCCAATTAGGGGGTTCCTACGAGCAGTACTTC; cdr3_aa: CASSQLGGSYEQYF
clone_size: -; d_call: -; cdr3_length: 15; j_call: TRBJ2-1; v_call: TRBV7-9; cdr3_nt: TGTGCCAGCAGCTTAGCGGGGGAGGCCCGCTATGAGCAGTTCTTC; cdr3_aa: CASSLAGEARYEQFF
clone_size: -; d_call: -; cdr3_length: 17; j_call: TRBJ1-1; v_call: TRBV5-6; cdr3_nt: TGTGCCAGCAGCTTGAAGAGGGAGGATCGAATTTACACTGAAGCTTTCTTT; cdr3_aa: CASSLKREDRIYTEAFF
clone_size: once; d_call: -; cdr3_length: 17; j_call: TRBJ2-4; v_call: TRBV3-1/TRBV3-2; cdr3_nt: TGTGCCAGCAGCCAGGGGAGGACCCCCGGGGCCAAAAACATTCAGTACTTC; cdr3_aa: CASSQGRTPGAKNIQYF
clone_size: -; d_call: TRBD2; cdr3_length: 13; j_call: TRBJ2-7; v_call: TRBV29-1; cdr3_nt: TGCAGCACCCGGACTAGCGGGGGTGGTGAGCAGTACTTC; cdr3_aa: CSTRTSGGGEQYF
clone_size: -; d_call: TRBD2; cdr3_length: 15; j_call: TRBJ2-7; v_call: TRBV14; cdr3_nt: TGTGCCAGCAGCATCGGGACTAGCGGGAGAGGGGAGCAGTACTTC; cdr3_aa: CASSIGTSGRGEQYF
clone_size: -; d_call: TRBD2; cdr3_length: 19; j_call: TRBJ2-1; v_call: TRBV2; cdr3_nt: TGTGCCAGTATACGTACCGGGAGGGCCGGCGTTGGCTCCTACAATGAGCAGTTCTTC; cdr3_aa: CASIRTGRAGVGSYNEQFF
clone_size: -; d_call: TRBD1; cdr3_length: 15; j_call: TRBJ2-7; v_call: TRBV14; cdr3_nt: TGTGCCAGCAGCCGAGGGACAGGGGTGGATCGGGAGCAGTACTTC; cdr3_aa: CASSRGTGVDREQYF
clone_size: -; d_call: -; cdr3_length: 15; j_call: TRBJ1-1; v_call: TRBV9; cdr3_nt: TGTGCCAGCAGCCCGAATTTTGGAGGGAACACTGAAGCTTTCTTT; cdr3_aa: CASSPNFGGNTEAFF
clone_size: -; d_call: TRBD1; cdr3_length: 15; j_call: TRBJ1-1; v_call: TRBV6-1; cdr3_nt: TGTGCCAGCAGAGAAGATACAGGGGTCAGGACTGAAGCTTTCTTT; cdr3_aa: CASREDTGVRTEAFF
clone_size: -; d_call: TRBD1; cdr3_length: 15; j_call: TRBJ1-1; v_call: TRBV29-1; cdr3_nt: TGCAGCGTGACCGGGACAGGGGGGTTGAACACTGAAGCTTTCTTT; cdr3_aa: CSVTGTGGLNTEAFF
clone_size: -; d_call: -; cdr3_length: 11; j_call: TRBJ1-1; v_call: TRBV19; cdr3_nt: TGTGCCAGTAGTCTCAGGTCTGAAGCTTTCTTT; cdr3_aa: CASSLRSEAFF
clone_size: -; d_call: -; cdr3_length: 15; j_call: TRBJ2-3; v_call: TRBV18; cdr3_nt: TGTGCCAGCTCACCACAGGACTCAACACCAAATACGCAGTATTTT; cdr3_aa: CASSPQDSTPNTQYF
clone_size: -; d_call: TRBD1; cdr3_length: 15; j_call: TRBJ2-7; v_call: TRBV5-1; cdr3_nt: TGCGCCAGCAGCCATGGGACAGGCATCTCCTACGAGCAGTACTTC; cdr3_aa: CASSHGTGISYEQYF
clone_size: -; d_call: TRBD2; cdr3_length: 16; j_call: TRBJ2-3; v_call: TRBV18; cdr3_nt: TGTGCCAGCTCACCATTTCCGCGGGAGGGCGGTCAGACGCAGTATTTT; cdr3_aa: CASSPFPREGGQTQYF